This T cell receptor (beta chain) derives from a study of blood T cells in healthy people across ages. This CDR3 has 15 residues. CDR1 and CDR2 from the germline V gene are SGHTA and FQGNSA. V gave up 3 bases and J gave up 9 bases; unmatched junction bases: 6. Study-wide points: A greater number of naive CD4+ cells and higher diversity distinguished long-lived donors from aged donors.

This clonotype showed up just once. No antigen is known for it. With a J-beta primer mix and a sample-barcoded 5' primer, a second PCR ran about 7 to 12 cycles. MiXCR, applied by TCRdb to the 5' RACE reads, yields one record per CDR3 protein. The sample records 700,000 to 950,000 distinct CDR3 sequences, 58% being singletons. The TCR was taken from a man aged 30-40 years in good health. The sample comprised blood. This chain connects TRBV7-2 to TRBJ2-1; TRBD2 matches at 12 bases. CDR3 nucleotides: TGTGCCAGCAGCTTTTCGTCTAGCGGGGGGGCTGAGCAGTTCTTC. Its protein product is CASSFSSSGGAEQFF.